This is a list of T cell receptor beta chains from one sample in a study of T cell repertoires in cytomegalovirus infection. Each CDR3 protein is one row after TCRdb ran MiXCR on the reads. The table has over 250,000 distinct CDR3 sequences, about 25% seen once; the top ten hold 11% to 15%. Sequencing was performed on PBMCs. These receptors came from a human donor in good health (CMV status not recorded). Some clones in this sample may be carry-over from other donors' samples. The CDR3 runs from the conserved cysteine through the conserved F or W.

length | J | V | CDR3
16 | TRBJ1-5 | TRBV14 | CASSQVAQGSNQPQHF
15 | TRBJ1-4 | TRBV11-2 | CASSPLGQENEKLFF
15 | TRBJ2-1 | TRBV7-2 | CASSLAGGDYNEQFF
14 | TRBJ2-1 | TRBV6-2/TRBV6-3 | CASSLGELYNEQFF
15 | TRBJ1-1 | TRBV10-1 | CASSDGRGAIAEAFF
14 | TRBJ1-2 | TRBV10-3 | CAISEVGRLDGYTF
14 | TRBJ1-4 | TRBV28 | CASSLGPRGEKLFF
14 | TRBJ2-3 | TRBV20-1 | CSAPLAGATDTQYF
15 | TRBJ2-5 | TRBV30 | CAWSGGTTVQETQYF
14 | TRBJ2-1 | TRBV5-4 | CASSLGQGRDEQFF